The entry that follows covers one T cell receptor (beta chain) sequence. Its antigen is not identified. The sample belongs to a study of T cells in localized non-small cell lung cancer. Broader study findings: Uninvolved neighboring lung showed the greatest T cell clonality, exceeding tumor. Appearance in adjacent lung was seen for a median 57 of the top 100 tumor clones.

This CDR3 has 14 amino acids. In germline, CDR1 is SGHAT, CDR2 FQNNGV. V lost 1 base and J lost 2, with 7 bases in between. TCRdb keeps only in-frame clones here, not all; method: immunoSEQ multiplex PCR. This sample has 25,000 to 35,000 clones, with roughly 88% found just once. The rearrangement links TRBV11-2 to TRBJ2-3; D is perhaps TRBD1 or TRBD2 (5 bases each). The sequence came from a woman aged 40-69 years with stage III lung adenocarcinoma. Sequencing used peripheral blood mononuclear cells, obtained before any cancer treatment. CDR3 sequence (DNA): TGTGCCAGCAGCTTAGGAGGGACCACAGATACGCAGTATTTT. This encodes CASSLGGTTDTQYF. The full variable domain, with the rest looked up from reference TRBV11-2 and TRBJ2-3, is EAGVAQSPRYKIIEKRQSVAFWCNPISGHATLYWYQQILGQGPKLLIQFQNNGVVDDSQLPKDRFSAERLKGVDSTLKIQPAKLEDSAVYLCASSLGGTTDTQYFGPGTRLTVL.